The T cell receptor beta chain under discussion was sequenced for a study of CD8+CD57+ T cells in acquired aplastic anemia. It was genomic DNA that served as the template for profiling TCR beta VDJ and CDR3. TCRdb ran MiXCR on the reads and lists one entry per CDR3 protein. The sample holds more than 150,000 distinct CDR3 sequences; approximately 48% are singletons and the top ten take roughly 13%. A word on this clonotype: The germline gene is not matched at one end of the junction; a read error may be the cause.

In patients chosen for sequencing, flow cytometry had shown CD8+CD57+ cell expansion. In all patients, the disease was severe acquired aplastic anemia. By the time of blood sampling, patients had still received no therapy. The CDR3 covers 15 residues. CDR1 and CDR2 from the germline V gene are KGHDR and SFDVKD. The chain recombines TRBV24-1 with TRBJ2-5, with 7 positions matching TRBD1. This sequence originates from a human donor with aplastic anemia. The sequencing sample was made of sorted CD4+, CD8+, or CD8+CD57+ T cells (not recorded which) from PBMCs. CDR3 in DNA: TGTGCCTCCAGCGGCCAAGGGACAGACGGGGAGACCCAGTACTTC. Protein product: CASSGQGTDGETQYF.